This TCR beta chain was sequenced in a study of blood T cell repertoires in COVID-19. Per germline, CDR1 SGHTA and CDR2 FQGNSA. V lost 4 bases to trimming and J lost 1 base; unmatched junction nucleotides: 6. The CDR3 is 16 residues long. Original data processing: How many nucleated cells were present was estimated from reference gene primer amplification. The protocol was immunoSEQ multiplex PCR, while the TCRdb copy is restricted to in-frame clones and leaves out a portion. D and trimming come from the DNA, and the V and J calls and clone size come from that table. In the table there are over 45,000 clones, 90% of which are singletons.

The sequenced material came from peripheral blood. The clonotype originates from a man between 65 and 80 years old with acute or convalescent COVID-19. This sequence joins TRBV7-2 and TRBJ2-1, with 8 bases identical to TRBD2. CDR3 protein: CASSYLPGGSYNEQFF. DNA of the CDR3: TGTGCCAGCAGCTACCTACCGGGGGGGTCCTACAATGAGCAGTTCTTC.